Listed below are T cell receptor beta chains from one sample, sequenced in a study of cytomegalovirus exposure and HLA in healthy donors. The repertoire was sequenced with immunoSEQ multiplex PCR; TCRdb's copy has only in-frame clones and lacks some. The sample records about 67,000 clones, roughly 80% being singletons. Sample: PBMCs. All receptors derive from a woman aged 25 to 45 in good health and CMV-seronegative. CDR3s include the opening cysteine and the closing phenylalanine or tryptophan. The D gene is left open where the match is weak. Some rows mark clone size as missing; the rest say once, few, many or name a class of expanded clone.

V	J	D	size	CDR3	DNA
TRBV5-5	TRBJ1-6	TRBD1	-	CASSSEWDRVNSPLHF	TGTGCCAGCAGCTCGGAATGGGACAGGGTTAACTCACCCCTCCACTTT
TRBV7-2	TRBJ1-1	-	-	CASSSQDTEAFF	TGTGCCAGCAGCTCTCAGGACACTGAAGCTTTCTTT
TRBV5-6	TRBJ2-6	-	-	CASSLGDVGPGANVLTF	TGTGCCAGCAGCCTGGGAGATGTGGGGCCCGGGGCCAACGTCCTGACTTTC
TRBV21-1	TRBJ1-6	-	-	CASSKVVRRSGGNSPLHF	TGTGCCAGCAGCAAAGTGGTCCGAAGAAGCGGAGGTAATTCACCCCTCCACTTT
TRBV5-1	TRBJ2-3	-	-	CASSLALGGVTDTQYF	TGCGCCAGCAGCTTGGCCTTAGGGGGGGTCACAGATACGCAGTATTTT
TRBV7-9	TRBJ2-7	-	-	CASSFRKGSREYEQYF	TGTGCCAGCAGCTTTCGGAAAGGTAGTAGGGAGTACGAGCAGTACTTC
TRBV7-2	TRBJ2-2	TRBD2	once	CASSLQAGAIFANTGELFF	TGTGCCAGCAGCTTACAAGCGGGGGCCATATTCGCGAACACCGGGGAGCTGTTTTTT
TRBV7-2	TRBJ2-5	-	-	CASSLVRGGETQYF	TGTGCCAGCAGCTTAGTACGGGGAGGAGAGACCCAGTACTTC
TRBV28	TRBJ2-7	-	-	CASSLPRAGIPYEQYF	TGTGCCAGCAGTCTCCCCCGAGCCGGGATCCCCTACGAGCAGTACTTC
TRBV7-9	TRBJ2-7	TRBD1	-	CASSTQDRASSYEQYF	TGTGCCAGCAGCACACAGGACAGGGCGAGCTCCTACGAGCAGTACTTC
TRBV9	TRBJ2-2	-	-	CASSVVGKTGELFF	TGTGCCAGCAGCGTTGTTGGCAAAACCGGGGAGCTGTTTTTT
TRBV19	TRBJ2-3	-	-	CASSQQGSIDTQYF	TGTGCCAGTAGTCAACAGGGAAGTATAGATACGCAGTATTTT
TRBV28	TRBJ2-3	TRBD2	-	CASPSTRAGGITDTQYF	TGTGCCAGCCCAAGTACTAGAGCGGGGGGGATCACAGATACGCAGTATTTT
TRBV7-9	TRBJ1-1	-	once	CASSLYVTEAFF	TGTGCCAGCAGCTTATATGTAACTGAAGCTTTCTTT
TRBV5-4	TRBJ2-1	TRBD2	-	CASSLGGIPSGVSYNEQFF	TGTGCCAGCAGCTTGGGAGGTATCCCTAGCGGGGTCTCCTACAATGAGCAGTTCTTC
TRBV19	TRBJ1-4	-	-	CASSRAGATNEKLFF	TGTGCCAGTAGTCGCGCGGGGGCCACTAATGAAAAACTGTTTTTT
TRBV6-6	TRBJ2-3	-	-	CASSYREDAQYF	TGTGCCAGCAGTTACAGGGAGGATGCGCAGTATTTT
TRBV6-5	TRBJ2-7	-	-	CASSSFSEQYF	TGTGCCAGCAGTTCCTTCTCCGAGCAGTACTTC
TRBV11-2	TRBJ1-4	TRBD1	-	CASSTGTGNEKLFF	TGTGCCAGCAGTACCGGGACAGGGAATGAAAAACTGTTTTTT
TRBV10-2	TRBJ2-5	TRBD2	-	CASIRGGAETQYF	TGCGCCAGCATCCGCGGGGGGGCGGAGACCCAGTACTTC
TRBV19	TRBJ1-5	TRBD1	-	CASSPRQGAHQPQHF	TGTGCCAGTAGTCCCCGACAGGGGGCCCATCAGCCCCAGCATTTT
TRBV25-1	TRBJ1-1	-	few	CASRQTGLNTEAFF	TGTGCCAGCAGGCAAACAGGGCTGAACACTGAAGCTTTCTTT
TRBV11-3	TRBJ2-5	-	-	CASSLGSGGVETQYF	TGTGCCAGCAGCTTAGGTTCGGGGGGCGTTGAGACCCAGTACTTC
TRBV7-2	TRBJ1-4	-	-	CASSLDRGNEKLFF	TGTGCCAGCAGCTTAGATAGGGGGAATGAAAAACTGTTTTTT
TRBV11-2	TRBJ2-7	-	-	CASSLVFTGYEQYF	TGTGCCAGCAGCTTAGTTTTTACAGGTTACGAGCAGTACTTC
TRBV19	TRBJ1-4	-	-	CASSTVATNEKLFF	TGTGCCAGTAGTACAGTGGCAACTAATGAAAAACTGTTTTTT
TRBV5-1	TRBJ2-3	TRBD2	-	CASSFQAGGVADTQYF	TGCGCCAGCAGCTTCCAAGCGGGGGGGGTGGCAGATACGCAGTATTTT
TRBV27	TRBJ1-1	TRBD1	-	CASRVAGGNTEAFF	TGTGCCAGCAGAGTAGCAGGGGGCAATACTGAAGCTTTCTTT
TRBV13	TRBJ2-5	-	-	CASSSMRDSQETQYF	TGTGCCAGCAGCTCAATGCGGGACAGCCAAGAGACCCAGTACTTC
TRBV14	TRBJ2-5	TRBD2	-	CASSPLAGDSQETQYF	TGTGCCAGCAGCCCTCTAGCGGGGGATTCTCAAGAGACCCAGTACTTC
TRBV5-1	TRBJ2-7	-	-	CASSLVFAGLVEQYF	TGCGCCAGCAGCTTGGTCTTTGCAGGGCTCGTCGAGCAGTACTTC